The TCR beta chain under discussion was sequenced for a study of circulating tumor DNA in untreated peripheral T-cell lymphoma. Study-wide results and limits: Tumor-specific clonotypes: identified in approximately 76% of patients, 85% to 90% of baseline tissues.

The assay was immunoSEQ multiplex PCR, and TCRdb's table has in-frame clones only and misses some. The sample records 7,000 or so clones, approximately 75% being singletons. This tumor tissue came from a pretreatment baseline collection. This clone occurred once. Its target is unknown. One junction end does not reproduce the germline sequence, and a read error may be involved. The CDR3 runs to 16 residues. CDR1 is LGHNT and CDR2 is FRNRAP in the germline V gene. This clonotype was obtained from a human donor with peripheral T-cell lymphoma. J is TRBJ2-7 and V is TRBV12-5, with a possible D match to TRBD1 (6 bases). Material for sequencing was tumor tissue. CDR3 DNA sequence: TGTGCTAGTGGTCTGGTGCTGGGGGCGGAGGTTTACGAGCAGTACTTC. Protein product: CASGLVLGAEVYEQYF.